Sequencing of this T cell receptor beta chain was carried out in a study of vaccination effects on CD4 cells after COVID-19 (dated by TCRdb to 2021 to 2024). Regarding the complete study: Two doses of either the BNT162b2 or the mRNA-1273 mRNA SARS-CoV-2 vaccine were administered to participants. SARS-CoV-2 spike-specific CD4+ TCR repertoires from before and after mRNA vaccination were compared in COVID-19 convalescent patients and in infection-naive vaccine recipients. A total of 10 COVID-19 convalescent patients and a handful of SARS-CoV-2-naive healthy vaccine recipients were included in the full study. Pre-vaccine samples were drawn from two convalescent patients 16 days and one week before the first dose, at 142 and 148 days after COVID-19 diagnosis. Cultures from other donors in the study were sequenced using the Oncomine TCR Beta short-read assay on an Illumina iSeq 100.

The research as a whole found: The study was limited by a small number of convalescent patients, and early post-infection timepoints were lacking. In convalescent patients, the post-vaccine spike-reactive repertoire was composed mainly of new vaccine-induced clones that were largely distinct from infection-induced clones. Clones induced by infection and clones induced by vaccination both contracted markedly at late timepoints after vaccination, which fits with T cell responses waning over time.

With respect to this clone: Which antigen it targets is not known. No base qualities exist here, and no much larger clone lies one base off it.

The protocol used for the library was the immunoSEQ multiplex PCR assay. DNA from the CD4+ T cells that had been cultured and isolated underwent TCR beta CDR3 sequencing. On the study's bioinformatics: Non-productive TCR sequences were removed, reads were trimmed to the CDR3 region, and CDR3s of at least 7 amino acids were retained. Antigen-specific clonotypes were identified using the MANAFEST web app by comparison of expansion in peptide wells against reference cultures. For clones to be considered positive, expansion at FDR<0.05 versus reference and all other wells, an odds ratio above 5, and a frequency above 0.1% in two replicate wells were required. A clonotype was called cross-reactive if it was significantly expanded both in SARS-CoV-2 spike wells and in at least one common cold coronavirus spike condition. Using the stringdist R package, CDR3 similarity was measured by Levenshtein distance, and unrooted trees were constructed with ape in R 3.6.1. TCRdb mirrors the immuneACCESS table, restricted to in-frame sequences. Some clones are absent from its copies; in checked studies, under half trace to an unresolved V gene, and the reason for the others is unknown. D and trimming come from the DNA, and the V and J calls and clone size come from that table. Counted in this sample were 20,000 or so clones; around four fifths of them appeared once. The ten largest clones take up around a sixth of the sample.

The CDR3 numbers 17 residues from cysteine through phenylalanine. Just CDR3 DNA is preserved here, 51 bases in frame from base 1. Cut back by 2 bases and 6 bases, the V and J ends lie 22 bases apart. Taken from the germline V gene, the CDR1 and CDR2 loops are KGHSH and LQKENI. The ViraFEST assay stimulated PBMC with viral peptide pools and then used TCR sequencing to identify antigen-specific CD4+ T cell clonotypes by expansion. After around 10 days of culture, CD4+ T cells were isolated with the EasySep CD4+ T cell isolation kit. PCR-confirmed SARS-CoV-2 infection had occurred in convalescent patients between March and December 2020, before the Alpha, Beta and Delta variants emerged in the United States. Each well held some 1.9 million PBMC cultured in IMDM containing about 5.4% human AB serum, 10 IU/ml IL-2 and gentamicin, along with approximately 10 ug/ml peptides. On days 3 and 7, half of the culture medium was replaced with fresh IL-2-containing medium. Unless noted otherwise, every peptide stimulation condition was cultured in triplicate wells. Using Ficoll-Paque Plus gradient centrifugation, PBMC were separated from whole blood and then either used fresh or cryopreserved at -140C. The overlapping peptide pools covered the spike proteins of SARS-CoV-2 as well as those of the common cold coronaviruses HCoV-NL63, HCoV-OC43 and HCoV-229E. Genomic DNA was extracted from cultured CD4+ T cells with the QIAamp micro DNA kit.

The rearranged segments are TRBV18 and TRBJ1-1; tentative D gene TRBD1, with 6 bases matching. The source is a human donor who had a prior SARS-CoV-2 infection. The material was CD4+ T cells from PBMCs cultured with SARS-CoV-2 spike peptides, obtained before COVID-19 vaccination. This specimen's cell subset or site label, interpreted: SARS-CoV-2 spike overlapping peptide pool stimulation. The CDR3 in this case is CASSPRLLKAGVAEAFF. The DNA reads as follows: TGTGCCAGCTCACCAAGACTACTGAAGGCAGGGGTAGCTGAAGCTTTCTTT.